This T cell receptor beta chain was documented in a study of glioma-infiltrating T cells. Whole-study findings and limits: Non-neoplastic patients had below-expected tissue-blood divergence, while all gliomas exceeded expectation. Only very few CDR3 sequences appeared in both tissue and blood.

TCR alpha and beta CDR3 regions were amplified from RNA using iRepertoire nested multiplex PCR. Tissue mRNA or PBMC total RNA, 100-400 ng, went into one-step reverse transcription and amplification. From the multiplex PCR reads, TCRdb called clonotypes with MiXCR, one entry per CDR3 protein. Counted here are fewer than 250,000 distinct CDR3 sequences, over 25% occurring once; the ten biggest clones make up around 20%. This CDR3 contains 15 residues. The germline V gene has CDR1 SGHTA and CDR2 FQGTGA. V lost 5 bases to trimming and J lost 6 bases; unmatched junction nucleotides: 12. This clonotype was seen at least ten times. No antigen is known for it.

What was sequenced was glioma tissue, nonneoplastic brain tissue, or PBMCs (not recorded which). The chain combines TRBV7-3 with TRBJ1-2; TRBD1 aligns across 7 bases. This sequence originates from a human donor with low-grade glioma or glioblastoma, undergoing nonglioma brain surgery, or in good health (not recorded which). CDR3 DNA: TGTGCCAGCAGCAAATCGGGACAGTTGAAGGATGGCTACACCTTC. This translates into CASSKSGQLKDGYTF.